The T cell receptor (beta chain) under discussion was sequenced for a study of T cell repertoires in cytomegalovirus infection. Study context: A matching HLA type, together with CMV infection, was signaled by public TCR beta signatures.

The V gene lost 3 bases and the J gene lost 5 bases, with 14 bases spanning the gap. CDR1 and CDR2 from the germline V gene are SGHAT and FQNNGV. This CDR3 comprises 15 residues. Using its own MiXCR run on the reads, TCRdb lists one record per CDR3 protein. The sample includes 160,000 or so distinct CDR3 sequences, more than 15% of them seen just once. Sequencing was performed on CD8+ T cells from PBMCs. This TCR was sampled from a human donor in good health (CMV status not recorded). Some clones in this sample may be carry-over from other donors' samples. This chain connects TRBV11-2 to TRBJ2-1, with D unresolved. The CDR3 DNA follows: TGTGCCAGCAGCTTCTTACGTCTACGTGACAATGAGCAGTTCTTC. It encodes CASSFLRLRDNEQFF.